This T cell receptor beta chain was sequenced for a study of immune characteristics of hereditary and idiopathic chronic pancreatitis. Total pancreatectomy with islet autotransplantation was the source of the chronic pancreatitis pancreas tissue. The protocol was immunoSEQ multiplex PCR, while the TCRdb copy is restricted to in-frame clones and leaves out a portion. The sample lists several thousand clones; approximately 70% were seen once. The germline V gene has CDR1 MGHRA and CDR2 YSYEKL. The CDR3 runs 16 residues. V lost 0 bases, J lost 0 bases, and 9 bases lay in between. Sequencing was performed on pancreas tissue with hereditary chronic pancreatitis. The sequence came from a human donor with chronic pancreatitis. The genes are TRBV4-1 and TRBJ1-3; D unresolved. CDR3 bases: TGCGCCAGCAGCCAAGATTGGCAGCTCTCTGGAAACACCATATATTTT. Residues: CASSQDWQLSGNTIYF.